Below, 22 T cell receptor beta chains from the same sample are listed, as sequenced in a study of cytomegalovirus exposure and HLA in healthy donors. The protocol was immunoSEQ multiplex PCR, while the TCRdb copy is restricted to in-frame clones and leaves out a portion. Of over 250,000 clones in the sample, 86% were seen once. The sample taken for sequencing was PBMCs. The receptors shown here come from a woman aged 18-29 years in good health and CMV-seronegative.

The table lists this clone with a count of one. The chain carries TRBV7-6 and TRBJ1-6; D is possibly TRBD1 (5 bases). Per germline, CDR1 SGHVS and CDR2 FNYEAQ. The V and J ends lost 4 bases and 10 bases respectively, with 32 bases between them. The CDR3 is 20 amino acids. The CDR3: CASSSQTPMQGGIGQSPLHF. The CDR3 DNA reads TGTGCCAGCAGCTCCCAGACACCCATGCAAGGCGGCATCGGACAATCACCCCTCCACTTT.

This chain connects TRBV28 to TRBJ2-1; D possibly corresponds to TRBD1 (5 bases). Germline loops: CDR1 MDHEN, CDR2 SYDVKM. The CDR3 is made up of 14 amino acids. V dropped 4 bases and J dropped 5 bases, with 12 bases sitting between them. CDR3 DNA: TGTGCCAGCAGTTCAGGGCAGTTGGACAATGAGCAGTTCTTC. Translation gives CASSSGQLDNEQFF.

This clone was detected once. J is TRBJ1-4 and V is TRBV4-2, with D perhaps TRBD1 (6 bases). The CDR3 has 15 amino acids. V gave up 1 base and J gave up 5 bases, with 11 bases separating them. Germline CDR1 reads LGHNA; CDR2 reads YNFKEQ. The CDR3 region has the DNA TGTGCCAGCAGCCAAGGAGGGGGACGGAATGAAAAACTGTTTTTT. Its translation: CASSQGGGRNEKLFF.

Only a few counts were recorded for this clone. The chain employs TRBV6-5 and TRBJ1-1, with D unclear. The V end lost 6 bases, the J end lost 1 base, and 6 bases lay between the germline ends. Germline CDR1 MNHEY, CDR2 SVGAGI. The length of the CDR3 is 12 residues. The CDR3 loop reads CASRRQNTEAFF. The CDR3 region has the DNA TGTGCCAGCAGACGACAGAACACTGAAGCTTTCTTT.

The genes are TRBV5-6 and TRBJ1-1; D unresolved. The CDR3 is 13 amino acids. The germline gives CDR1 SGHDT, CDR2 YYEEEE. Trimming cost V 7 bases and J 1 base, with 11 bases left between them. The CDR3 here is CASRGTRNTEAFF. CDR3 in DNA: TGTGCCAGCCGAGGTACCAGGAACACTGAAGCTTTCTTT.

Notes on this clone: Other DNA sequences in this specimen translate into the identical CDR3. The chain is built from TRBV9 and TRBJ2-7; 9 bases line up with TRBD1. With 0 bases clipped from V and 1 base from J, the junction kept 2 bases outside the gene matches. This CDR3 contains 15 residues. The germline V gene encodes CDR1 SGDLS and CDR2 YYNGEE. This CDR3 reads CASSVEGQGSYEQYF. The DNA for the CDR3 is TGTGCCAGCAGCGTAGAGGGACAGGGTTCCTACGAGCAGTACTTC.

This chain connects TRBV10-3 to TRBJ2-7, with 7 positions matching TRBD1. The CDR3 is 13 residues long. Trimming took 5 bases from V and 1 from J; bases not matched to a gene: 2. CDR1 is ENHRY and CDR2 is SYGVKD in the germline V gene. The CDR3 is CAISTGESYEQYF. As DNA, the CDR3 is TGTGCCATCAGTACAGGGGAGTCCTACGAGCAGTACTTC.

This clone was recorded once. CDR3 in DNA: TGTGCCAGCAGTGTGACTATCTGGGGGGGGTATAGCAATCAGCCCCAGCATTTT. It yields the protein CASSVTIWGGYSNQPQHF. V and J are TRBV28 and TRBJ1-5; maybe TRBD1 (5 bases). The CDR3 length is 18 residues. Between the trimmed V and J ends, which lost 5 bases and 0 bases, there was a span of 20 bases. The germline gives CDR1 MDHEN, CDR2 SYDVKM.

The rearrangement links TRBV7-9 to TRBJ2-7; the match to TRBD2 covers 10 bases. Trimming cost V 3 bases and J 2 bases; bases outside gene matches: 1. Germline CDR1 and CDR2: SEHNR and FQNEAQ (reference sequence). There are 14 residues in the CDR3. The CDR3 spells CASSFGLAAYEQYF. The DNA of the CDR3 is TGTGCCAGCAGCTTCGGACTAGCGGCCTACGAGCAGTACTTC.

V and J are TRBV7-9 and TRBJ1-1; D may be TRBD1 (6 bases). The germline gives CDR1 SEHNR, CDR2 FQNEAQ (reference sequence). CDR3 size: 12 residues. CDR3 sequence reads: CATRDMNTEAFF. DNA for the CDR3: TGTGCTACCAGGGACATGAACACTGAAGCTTTCTTT.

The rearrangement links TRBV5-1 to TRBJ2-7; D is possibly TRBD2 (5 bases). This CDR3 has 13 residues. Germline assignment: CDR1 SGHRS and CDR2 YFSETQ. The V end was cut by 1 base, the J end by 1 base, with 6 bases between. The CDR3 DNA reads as TGCGCCAGCAGCTTGAGGGAGTCCTACGAGCAGTACTTC. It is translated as CASSLRESYEQYF.

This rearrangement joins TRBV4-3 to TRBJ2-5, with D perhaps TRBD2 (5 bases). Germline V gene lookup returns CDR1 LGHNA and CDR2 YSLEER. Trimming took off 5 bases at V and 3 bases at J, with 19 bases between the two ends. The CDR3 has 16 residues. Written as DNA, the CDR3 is TGCGCCAGCAGCTACCTTGATGGGAGCGCAAAAGAGACCCAGTACTTC. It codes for CASSYLDGSAKETQYF.

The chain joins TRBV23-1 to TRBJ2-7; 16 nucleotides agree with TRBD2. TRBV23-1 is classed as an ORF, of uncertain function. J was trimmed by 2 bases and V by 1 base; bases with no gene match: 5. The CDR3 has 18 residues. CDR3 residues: CASSQLSGTSGGAYEQYF. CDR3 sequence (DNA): TGCGCCAGCAGTCAATTGTCCGGGACTAGCGGGGGGGCCTACGAGCAGTACTTC.

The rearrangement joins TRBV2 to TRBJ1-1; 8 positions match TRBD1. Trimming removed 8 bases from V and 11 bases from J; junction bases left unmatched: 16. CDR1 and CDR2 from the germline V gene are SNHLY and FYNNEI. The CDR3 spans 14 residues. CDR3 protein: CASWGKGQGASAFF. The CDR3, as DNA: TGTGCCAGCTGGGGTAAGGGGCAGGGGGCATCGGCTTTCTTT.

The CDR3 sequence is CASSSRDYDTDTQYF. CDR3 coding DNA: TGTGCCAGCAGCTCCCGGGACTACGACACAGATACGCAGTATTTT. The V call is TRBV7-6, the J call TRBJ2-3; 7 bases map to TRBD2. Per the germline V gene, CDR1 is SGHVS and CDR2 is FNYEAQ. CDR3 length: 15 residues. After removal of 4 bases from V and 2 bases from J, the junction contained 6 bases not matched to a gene.

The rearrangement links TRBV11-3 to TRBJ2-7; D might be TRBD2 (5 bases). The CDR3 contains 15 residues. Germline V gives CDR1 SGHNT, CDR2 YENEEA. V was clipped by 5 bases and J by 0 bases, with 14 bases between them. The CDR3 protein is CASSASRADSYEQYF. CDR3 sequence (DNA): TGTGCCAGCAGCGCCTCACGAGCGGACTCCTACGAGCAGTACTTC.

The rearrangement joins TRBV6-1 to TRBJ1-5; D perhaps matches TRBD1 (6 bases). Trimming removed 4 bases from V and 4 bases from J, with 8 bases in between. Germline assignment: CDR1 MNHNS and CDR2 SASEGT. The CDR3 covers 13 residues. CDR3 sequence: CASSGQVNQPQHF. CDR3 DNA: TGTGCCAGCAGTGGACAGGTAAATCAGCCCCAGCATTTT.

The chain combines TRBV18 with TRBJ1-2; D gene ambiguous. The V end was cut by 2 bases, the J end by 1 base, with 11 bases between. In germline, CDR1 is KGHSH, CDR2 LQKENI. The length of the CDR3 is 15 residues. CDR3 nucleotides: TGTGCCAGCTCACCATCCCCAGACTTTAACTATGGCTACACCTTC. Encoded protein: CASSPSPDFNYGYTF.

Here the CDR3 DNA reads TGCGCCAGCAGCTTCAGAGGCCCTAATGGCTACACCTTC. Its protein is CASSFRGPNGYTF. The chain recombines TRBV5-1 with TRBJ1-2; D gene unclear. The length of the CDR3 is 13 residues. The V end lost 2 bases, the J end lost 6 bases, and 11 bases lay between the germline ends. CDR1 and CDR2 (germline): SGHRS, YFSETQ.

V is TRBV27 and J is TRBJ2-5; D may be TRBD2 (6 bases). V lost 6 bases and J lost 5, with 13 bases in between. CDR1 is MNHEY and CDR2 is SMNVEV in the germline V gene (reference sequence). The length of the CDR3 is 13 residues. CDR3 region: CASRTGTLETQYF. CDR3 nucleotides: TGTGCCAGCAGAACCGGGACTCTGGAGACCCAGTACTTC.

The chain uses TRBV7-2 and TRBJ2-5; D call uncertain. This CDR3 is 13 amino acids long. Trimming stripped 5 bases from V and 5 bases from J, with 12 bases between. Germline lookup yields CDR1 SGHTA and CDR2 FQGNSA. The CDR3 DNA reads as TGTGCCAGCAGCCCCATGAGCCGGGAGACCCAGTACTTC. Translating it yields CASSPMSRETQYF. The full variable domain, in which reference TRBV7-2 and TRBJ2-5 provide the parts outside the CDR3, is GAGVSQSPSNKVTEKGKDVELRCDPISGHTALYWYRQSLGQGLEFLIYFQGNSAPDKSGLPSDRFSAERTGGSVSTLTIQRTQQEDSAVYLCASSPMSRETQYFGPGTRLLVL.

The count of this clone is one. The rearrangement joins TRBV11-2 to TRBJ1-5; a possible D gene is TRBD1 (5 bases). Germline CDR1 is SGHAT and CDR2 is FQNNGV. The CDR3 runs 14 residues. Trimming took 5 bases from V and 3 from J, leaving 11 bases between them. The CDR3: CASSPDSYNQPQHF. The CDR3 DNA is TGTGCCAGCAGCCCTGACAGTTACAATCAGCCCCAGCATTTT.